A selection of T cell receptor beta chains follows, all from one sample in a study of T cells after yellow fever vaccination. Each CDR3 protein gets one entry after TCRdb re-called the 5' RACE reads with MiXCR. Here the sample spans around 310,000 distinct CDR3 sequences, 7.5% to 9% being singletons. Source: PBMCs, taken on the day of the first yellow fever vaccination. These receptors were collected from a man aged 18 to 30 who received the YFV17D yellow fever vaccine. The CDR3 runs from the conserved cysteine through the conserved F or W. The D gene is left open where the match is weak. Where a row states a size, it is once, few, many or the class of an expanded clone; other rows omit it.

V gene	clone size	D gene	J gene	CDR3 protein	CDR3 DNA
TRBV11-2	many	-	TRBJ1-1	CASSFRGNAEAFF	TGTGCCAGCAGCTTCCGAGGGAACGCTGAAGCTTTCTTT
TRBV7-2	-	-	TRBJ1-1	CASRPGRLGEAFF	TGTGCCAGCAGACCGGGACGGCTAGGTGAAGCTTTCTTT
TRBV27	few	-	TRBJ1-5	CASSPQGDFNQPQHF	TGTGCCAGCAGTCCTCAAGGGGATTTCAATCAGCCCCAGCATTTT
TRBV7-6	-	TRBD1	TRBJ2-3	CASSSPGQGRGTQYF	TGTGCCAGCAGCTCTCCGGGACAGGGGCGCGGTACGCAGTATTTT
TRBV5-1	-	-	TRBJ2-7	CASSFLHGGRSYEQYF	TGCGCCAGCAGCTTTCTCCATGGGGGTAGGTCCTACGAGCAGTACTTC
TRBV7-9	many	-	TRBJ2-5	CASSPRPLGIQETQYF	TGTGCCAGCAGCCCGAGGCCTTTAGGGATTCAAGAGACCCAGTACTTC
TRBV4-3	many	TRBD2	TRBJ2-1	CASSSLFPSGGEDEQFF	TGCGCCAGCAGCTCCCTGTTCCCTAGCGGGGGGGAAGATGAGCAGTTCTTC
TRBV20-1	few	TRBD2	TRBJ2-3	CSASILAGYITDTQYF	TGCAGTGCTAGCATACTAGCGGGGTATATCACAGATACGCAGTATTTT
TRBV11-2	few	TRBD1	TRBJ2-1	CASSFARGPYNEQFF	TGTGCCAGCAGCTTTGCGAGGGGGCCTTACAATGAGCAGTTCTTC
TRBV5-1	few	-	TRBJ2-2	CASSYGSGSGELFF	TGCGCCAGCAGCTATGGCTCAGGTTCCGGGGAGCTGTTTTTT